This T cell receptor (beta chain) is drawn from a study of cytomegalovirus exposure and HLA in healthy donors. Sequencing was performed with immunoSEQ multiplex PCR; in TCRdb, only in-frame clones are kept and a portion is missing. The data show about 240,000 clones, approximately 86% seen once. The validation cohort, a group of over a hundred subjects, included the donors and was separate from the approximately 670-subject first cohort. The source of this sequence is a woman aged 25 to 39 in good health and CMV-seropositive. The sample taken for sequencing was PBMCs.

CDR3 residues: CAISGGTGVEVDEQYF. The CDR3 DNA reads as TGTGCCATCAGTGGGGGGACAGGGGTGGAAGTGGACGAGCAGTACTTC. The V and J genes are TRBV10-3 and TRBJ2-7; 10 bases match TRBD1. CDR3 size: 16 residues. Germline CDR1 reads ENHRY; CDR2 reads SYGVKD. With 4 bases clipped from V and 5 bases from J, the junction kept 11 bases outside the gene matches.